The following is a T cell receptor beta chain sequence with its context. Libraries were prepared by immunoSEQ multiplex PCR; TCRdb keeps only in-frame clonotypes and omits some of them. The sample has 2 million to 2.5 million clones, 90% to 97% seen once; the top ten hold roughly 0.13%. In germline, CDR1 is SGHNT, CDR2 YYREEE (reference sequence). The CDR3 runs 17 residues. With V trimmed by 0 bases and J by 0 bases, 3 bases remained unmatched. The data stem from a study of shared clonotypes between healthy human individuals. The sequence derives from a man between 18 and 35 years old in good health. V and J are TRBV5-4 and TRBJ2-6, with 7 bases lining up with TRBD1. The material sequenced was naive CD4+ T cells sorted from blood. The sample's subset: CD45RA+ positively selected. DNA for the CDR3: TGTGCCAGCAGCTTGGATCCAGGGGGCTCTGGGGCCAACGTCCTGACTTTC. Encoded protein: CASSLDPGGSGANVLTF.